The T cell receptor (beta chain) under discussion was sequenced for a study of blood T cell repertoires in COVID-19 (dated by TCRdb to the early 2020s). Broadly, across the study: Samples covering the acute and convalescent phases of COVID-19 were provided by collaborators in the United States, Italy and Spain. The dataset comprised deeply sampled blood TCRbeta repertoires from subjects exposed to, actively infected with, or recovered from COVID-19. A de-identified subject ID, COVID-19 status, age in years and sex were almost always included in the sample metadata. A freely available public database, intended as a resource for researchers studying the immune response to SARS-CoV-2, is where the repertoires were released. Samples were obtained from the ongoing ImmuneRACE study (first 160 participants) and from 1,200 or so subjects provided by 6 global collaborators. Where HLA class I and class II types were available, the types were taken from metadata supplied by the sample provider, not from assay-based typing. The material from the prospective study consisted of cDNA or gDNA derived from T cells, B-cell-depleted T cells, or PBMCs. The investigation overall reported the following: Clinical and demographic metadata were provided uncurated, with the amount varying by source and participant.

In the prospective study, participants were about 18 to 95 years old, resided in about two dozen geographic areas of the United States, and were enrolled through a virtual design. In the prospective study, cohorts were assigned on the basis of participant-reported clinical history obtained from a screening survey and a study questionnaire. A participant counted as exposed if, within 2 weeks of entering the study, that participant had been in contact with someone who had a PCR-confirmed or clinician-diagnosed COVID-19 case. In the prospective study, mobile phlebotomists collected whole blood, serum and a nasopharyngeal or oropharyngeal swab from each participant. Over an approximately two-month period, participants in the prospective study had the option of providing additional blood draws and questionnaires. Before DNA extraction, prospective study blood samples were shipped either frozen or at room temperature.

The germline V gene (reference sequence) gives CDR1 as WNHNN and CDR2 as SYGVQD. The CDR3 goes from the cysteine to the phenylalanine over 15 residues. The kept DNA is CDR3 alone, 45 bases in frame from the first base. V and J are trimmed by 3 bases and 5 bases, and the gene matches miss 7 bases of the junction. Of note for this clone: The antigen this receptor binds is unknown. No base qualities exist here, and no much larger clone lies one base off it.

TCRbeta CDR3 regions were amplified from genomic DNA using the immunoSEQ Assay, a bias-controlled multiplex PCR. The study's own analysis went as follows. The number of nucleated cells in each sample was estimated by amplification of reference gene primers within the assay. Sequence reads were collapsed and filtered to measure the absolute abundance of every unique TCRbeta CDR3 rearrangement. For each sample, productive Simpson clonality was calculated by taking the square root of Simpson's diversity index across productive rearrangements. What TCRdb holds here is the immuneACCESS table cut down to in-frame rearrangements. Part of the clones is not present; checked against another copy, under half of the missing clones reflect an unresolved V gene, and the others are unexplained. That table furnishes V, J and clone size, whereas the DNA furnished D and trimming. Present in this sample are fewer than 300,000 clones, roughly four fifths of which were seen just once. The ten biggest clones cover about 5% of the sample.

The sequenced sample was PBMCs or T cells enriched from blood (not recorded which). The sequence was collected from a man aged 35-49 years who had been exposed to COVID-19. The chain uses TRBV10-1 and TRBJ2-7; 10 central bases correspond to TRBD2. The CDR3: CASSEGSGRADEQYF. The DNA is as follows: TGCGCCAGCAGTGAAGGGAGCGGGAGGGCCGACGAGCAGTACTTC.